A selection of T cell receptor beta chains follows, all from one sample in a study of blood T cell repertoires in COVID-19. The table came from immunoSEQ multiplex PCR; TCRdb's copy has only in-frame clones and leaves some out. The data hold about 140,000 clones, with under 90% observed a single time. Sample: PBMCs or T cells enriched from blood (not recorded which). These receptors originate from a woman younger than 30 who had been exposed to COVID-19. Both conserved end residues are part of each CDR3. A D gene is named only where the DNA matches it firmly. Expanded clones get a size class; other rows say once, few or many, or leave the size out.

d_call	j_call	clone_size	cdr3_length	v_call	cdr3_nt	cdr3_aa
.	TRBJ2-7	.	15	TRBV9	TGTGCCAGCAGCGTAGCTGGGGGCCAGGGGTACGAGCAGTACTTC	CASSVAGGQGYEQYF
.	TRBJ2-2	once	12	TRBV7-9	TGTGCCAGCAGCCATTTTGCCGGGGAGCTGTTTTTT	CASSHFAGELFF
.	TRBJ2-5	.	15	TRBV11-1	TGTGCCAGCAGCTTAGGGAGCGCGGTACAAGAGACCCAGTACTTC	CASSLGSAVQETQYF
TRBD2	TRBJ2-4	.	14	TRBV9	TGTGCCAGCAGCGTAGGTCGATCAGCGGGAGGGGTTTACTTC	CASSVGRSAGGVYF
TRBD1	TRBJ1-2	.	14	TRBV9	TGTGCCAGCACCTTACAGGGGGCGTGGTATGGCTACACCTTC	CASTLQGAWYGYTF
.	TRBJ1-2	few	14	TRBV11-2	TGTGCCAGCAGCTTAAGTGGGGCAGTCTATGGCTACACCTTC	CASSLSGAVYGYTF
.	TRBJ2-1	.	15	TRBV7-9	TGTGCCAGCAGCCCCCGGAGGGTCGCTTACAATGAGCAGTTCTTC	CASSPRRVAYNEQFF
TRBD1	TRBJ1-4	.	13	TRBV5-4	TGTGCCAGCAGACGGGACAGGGACGAAAAACTGTTTTTT	CASRRDRDEKLFF
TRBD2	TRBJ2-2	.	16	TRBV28	TGTGCCAGCAGTTTAGGTGGAACTAGCGGGATAAGGGAGCTGTTTTTT	CASSLGGTSGIRELFF
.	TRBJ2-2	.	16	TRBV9	TGTGCCAGCAGCGTAACCACCGTGTCGGTCACCGGGGAGCTGTTTTTT	CASSVTTVSVTGELFF
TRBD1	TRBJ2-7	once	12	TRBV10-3	TGTGCCATCTCGGGACAGACTGTCGAGCAGTACTTC	CAISGQTVEQYF
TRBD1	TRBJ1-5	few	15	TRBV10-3	TGTGCCATCAGTGAGGGACAGGGTGGGGATCAGCCCCAGCATTTT	CAISEGQGGDQPQHF
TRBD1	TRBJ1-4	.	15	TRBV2	TGTGCCAGCAGCGACGACAGGGGGTCAGGCGAAAAACTGTTTTTT	CASSDDRGSGEKLFF
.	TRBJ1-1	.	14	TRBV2	TGTGCCAGCAGTGACGGTACAGGTTACACTGAAGCTTTCTTT	CASSDGTGYTEAFF
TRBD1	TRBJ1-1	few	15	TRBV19	TGTGCCAGTAGTATAGGGGACAGCCCGAACACTGAAGCTTTCTTT	CASSIGDSPNTEAFF
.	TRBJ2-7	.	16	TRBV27	TGTGCCAGCAGTTTATCTGCTGGGACACCCAGCTACGAGCAGTACTTC	CASSLSAGTPSYEQYF
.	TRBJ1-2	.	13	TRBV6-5	TGTGCCAGCTTATTCTATGGTAACTATGGCTACACCTTC	CASLFYGNYGYTF
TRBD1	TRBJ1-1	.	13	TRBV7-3	TGTGCCAGCAGCTTCACAGGGGAGACTGAAGCTTTCTTT	CASSFTGETEAFF
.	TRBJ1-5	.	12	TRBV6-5	TGTGCCACGGGGTCAATCGATCAGCCCCAGCATTTT	CATGSIDQPQHF
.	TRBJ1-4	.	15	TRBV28	TGTGCCAGGGAGGGAAGGGAGGAGAGTAATGAAAAACTGTTTTTT	CAREGREESNEKLFF
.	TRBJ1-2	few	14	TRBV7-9	TGTGCCAGCAAAATAGGGGAAGGAAGGTATGGCTACACCTTC	CASKIGEGRYGYTF